The T cell receptor (beta chain) described here comes from a study of T cells after yellow fever vaccination. Whole-study context: Fractions of low cell number were prepared using SMART-Seq v4 Ultra Low Input.

Trimming stripped 1 base from V and 5 bases from J, with 2 bases between. In germline, CDR1 is MNHEY, CDR2 SVGAGI. The CDR3 runs to 11 residues. From the 5' RACE reads, TCRdb called clonotypes with MiXCR, one entry per CDR3 protein. This table has hundreds of thousands of distinct CDR3 sequences, about 15% appearing once. This clonotype was found a few times. The receptor was isolated from a man in his late teens or twenties who received the YFV17D yellow fever vaccine. The gene calls are TRBV6-5 and TRBJ2-5; D is unclear. Source: PBMCs, taken around 5 days after the first yellow fever vaccination. CDR3 sequence reads: CASSYYETQYF. As DNA, the CDR3 is TGTGCCAGCAGTTACTATGAGACCCAGTACTTC.